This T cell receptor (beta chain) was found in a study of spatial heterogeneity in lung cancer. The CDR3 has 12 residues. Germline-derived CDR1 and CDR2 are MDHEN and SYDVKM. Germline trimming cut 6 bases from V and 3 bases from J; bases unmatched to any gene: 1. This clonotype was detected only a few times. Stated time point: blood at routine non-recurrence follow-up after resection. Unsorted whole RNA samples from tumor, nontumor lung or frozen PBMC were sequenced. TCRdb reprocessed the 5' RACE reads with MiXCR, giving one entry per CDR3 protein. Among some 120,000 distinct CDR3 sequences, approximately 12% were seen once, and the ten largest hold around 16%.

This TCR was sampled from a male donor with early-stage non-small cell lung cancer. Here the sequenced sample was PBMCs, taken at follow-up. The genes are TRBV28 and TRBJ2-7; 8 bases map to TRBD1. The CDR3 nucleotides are TGTGCCAGCAGACAGGGGGACTACGAGCAGTACTTC. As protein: CASRQGDYEQYF. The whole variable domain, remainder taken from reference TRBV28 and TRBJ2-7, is DVKVTQSSRYLVKRTGEKVFLECVQDMDHENMFWYRQDPGLGLRLIYFSYDVKMKEKGDIPEGYSVSREKKERFSLILESASTNQTSMYLCASRQGDYEQYFGPGTRLTVT.